This T cell receptor (beta chain) originates from a study of blood T cell repertoires in COVID-19. Study overall: Whether acute or convalescent, the COVID-19 samples came from the United States, Italy and Spain.

This CDR3 spans 16 amino acids. V trimming: 2 bases; J trimming: 4 bases; junction bases outside the gene matches: 9. CDR1 SGHTA and CDR2 FQGNSA come from the germline V gene. Per the authors' pipeline: Quantification of nucleated cells was approximated via reference gene primer amplification. Method: immunoSEQ multiplex PCR; TCRdb's copy keeps in-frame clones and lacks some. The V and J calls and clone size are taken from that table; D and trimming were inferred from the DNA. This sample has about 160,000 clones, with approximately 88% found just once. This sequence joins TRBV7-2 and TRBJ2-7; 9 bases map to TRBD1. The sequence came from an older woman with acute or convalescent COVID-19. Material for sequencing was peripheral blood. The CDR3 nucleotides are TGTGCCAGCAGCTTACGAAATTCGGGACAGGGATACGAGCAGTACTTC. It yields the protein CASSLRNSGQGYEQYF.